This T cell receptor (beta chain) came from a study of shared clonotypes between healthy human individuals. This CDR3 spans 13 amino acids. V was clipped by 0 bases and J by 5 bases, with 7 bases between them. The V gene's germline CDR1 is ENHRY and CDR2 SYGVKD. Points on this clone: Different DNA sequences within this sample yield the same CDR3.

Assay: immunoSEQ multiplex PCR; the TCRdb copy retains only in-frame clones and omits some. This table holds around 2.5 million clones, approximately 93% found once. The sequenced sample was naive CD4+ T cells from PBMCs. Described subset: CD45RA+ positively selected. This sequence joins TRBV10-3 and TRBJ2-5; D ambiguous. The sequence derives from a man between 18 and 35 years old in good health. Some clones in this sample may be carry-over from other donors' samples. CDR3 region: CAISESGGETQYF. The CDR3 DNA reads TGTGCCATCAGTGAGTCTGGTGGGGAGACCCAGTACTTC.